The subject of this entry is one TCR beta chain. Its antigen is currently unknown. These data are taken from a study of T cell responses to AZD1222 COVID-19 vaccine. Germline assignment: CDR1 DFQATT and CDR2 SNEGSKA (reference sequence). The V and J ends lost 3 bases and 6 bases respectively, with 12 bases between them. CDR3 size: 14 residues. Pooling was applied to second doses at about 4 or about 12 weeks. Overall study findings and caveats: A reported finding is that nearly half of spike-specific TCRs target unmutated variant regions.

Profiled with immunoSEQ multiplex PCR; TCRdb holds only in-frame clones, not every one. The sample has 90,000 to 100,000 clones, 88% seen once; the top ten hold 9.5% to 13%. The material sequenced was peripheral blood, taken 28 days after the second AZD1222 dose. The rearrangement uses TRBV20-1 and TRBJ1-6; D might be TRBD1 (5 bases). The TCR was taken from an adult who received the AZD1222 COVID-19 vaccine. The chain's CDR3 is CSASSGTGNSPLHF. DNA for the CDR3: TGCAGTGCTAGTTCCGGGACGGGTAATTCACCCCTCCACTTT.